This T cell receptor beta chain appears in the sequencing data of a study of blood T cell repertoires in COVID-19. Study at large: Researchers got acute and convalescent COVID-19 samples from the United States, Italy and Spain. From T cells, B-cell-depleted T cells, or PBMCs came the material, which was cDNA or gDNA.

V was pared by 0 bases and J by 0 bases, with 11 bases between. Germline V gene data show CDR1 as LGHDT and CDR2 as YNNKEL (reference sequence). This CDR3 has 16 residues. Per the study methods: Amplification with reference gene primers provided the estimates of nucleated cell counts. Clones were read by immunoSEQ multiplex PCR, and TCRdb kept only the in-frame ones, dropping some. That table furnishes V, J and clone size, whereas the DNA furnished D and trimming. Here the sample spans about 94,000 clones, 80% to 85% being singletons. The chain uses TRBV3-1 (or the pseudogene TRBV3-2) and TRBJ1-2, with D uncertain. The specimen was peripheral blood. The TCR sequence derives from a man aged 55 to 70 with acute or convalescent COVID-19. The CDR3 sequence is CASSQEEAFANYGYTF. In DNA form, the CDR3 reads TGTGCCAGCAGCCAAGAGGAGGCTTTTGCTAACTATGGCTACACCTTC.